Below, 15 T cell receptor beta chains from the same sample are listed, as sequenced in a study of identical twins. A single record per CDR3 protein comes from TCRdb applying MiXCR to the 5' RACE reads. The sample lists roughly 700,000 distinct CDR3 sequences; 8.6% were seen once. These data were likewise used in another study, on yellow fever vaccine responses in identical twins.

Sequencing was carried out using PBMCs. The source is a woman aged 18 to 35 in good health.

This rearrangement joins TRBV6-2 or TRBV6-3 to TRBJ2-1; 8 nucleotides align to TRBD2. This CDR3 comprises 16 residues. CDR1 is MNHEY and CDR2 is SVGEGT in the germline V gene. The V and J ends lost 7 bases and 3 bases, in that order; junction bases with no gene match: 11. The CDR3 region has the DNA TGTGCCAGCAACCACGATACTAGCGGTTACTACAATGAGCAGTTCTTC. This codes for CASNHDTSGYYNEQFF.

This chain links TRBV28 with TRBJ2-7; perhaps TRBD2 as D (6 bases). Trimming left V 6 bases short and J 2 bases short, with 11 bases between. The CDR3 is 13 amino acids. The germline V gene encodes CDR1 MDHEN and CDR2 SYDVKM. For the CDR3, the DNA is TGTGCCAGCAGGCGGGGAATGGCCTACGAGCAGTACTTC. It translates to CASRRGMAYEQYF.

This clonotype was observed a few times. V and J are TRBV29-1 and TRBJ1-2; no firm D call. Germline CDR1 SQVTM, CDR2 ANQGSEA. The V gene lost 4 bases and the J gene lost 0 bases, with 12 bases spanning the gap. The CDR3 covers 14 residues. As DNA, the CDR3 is TGCAGCGTTGTGGTGAGGAATTCTAACTATGGCTACACCTTC. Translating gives CSVVVRNSNYGYTF.

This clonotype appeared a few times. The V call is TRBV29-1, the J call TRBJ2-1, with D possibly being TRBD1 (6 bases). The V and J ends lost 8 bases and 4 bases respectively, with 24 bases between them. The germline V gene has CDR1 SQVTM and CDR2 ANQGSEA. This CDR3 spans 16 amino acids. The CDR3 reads CSYILGGDPIYNEQFF. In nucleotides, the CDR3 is TGCAGCTATATACTAGGGGGAGACCCCATATACAATGAGCAGTTCTTC.

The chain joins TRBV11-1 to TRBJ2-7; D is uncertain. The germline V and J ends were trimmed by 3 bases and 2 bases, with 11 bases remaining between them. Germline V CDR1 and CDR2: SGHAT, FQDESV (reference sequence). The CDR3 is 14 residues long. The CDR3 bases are TGTGCCAGCAGCTTTGCCCGATACCCCTACGAGCAGTACTTC. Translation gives CASSFARYPYEQYF.

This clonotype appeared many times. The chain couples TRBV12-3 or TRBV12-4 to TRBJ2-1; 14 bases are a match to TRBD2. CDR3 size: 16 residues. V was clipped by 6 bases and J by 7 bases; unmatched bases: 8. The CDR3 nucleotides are TGTGCCAGCAGCTCCCTGACTAGCGGGAGGGCTAATGAGCAGTTCTTC. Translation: CASSSLTSGRANEQFF.

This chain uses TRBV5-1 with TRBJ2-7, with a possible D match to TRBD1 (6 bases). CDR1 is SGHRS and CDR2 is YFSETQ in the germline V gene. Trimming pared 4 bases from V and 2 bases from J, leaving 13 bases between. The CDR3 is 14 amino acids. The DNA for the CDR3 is TGCGCCAGCAGCGACACAGGGCTGGCCTACGAGCAGTACTTC. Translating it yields CASSDTGLAYEQYF.

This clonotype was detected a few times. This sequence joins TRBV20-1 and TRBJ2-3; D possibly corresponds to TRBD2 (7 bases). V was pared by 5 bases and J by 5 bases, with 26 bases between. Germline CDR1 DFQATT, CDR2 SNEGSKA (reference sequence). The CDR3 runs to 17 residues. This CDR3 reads CSAGDPNAGGRRDTQYF. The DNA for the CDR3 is TGCAGTGCTGGCGATCCGAACGCCGGGGGGCGGAGAGATACGCAGTATTTT.

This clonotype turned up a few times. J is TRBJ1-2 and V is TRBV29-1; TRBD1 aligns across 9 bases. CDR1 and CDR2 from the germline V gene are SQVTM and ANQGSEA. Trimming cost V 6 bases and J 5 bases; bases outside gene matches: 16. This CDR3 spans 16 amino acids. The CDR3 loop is CSVVLPSGQGTYGYTF. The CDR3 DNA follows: TGCAGCGTCGTTCTTCCATCGGGACAGGGAACATATGGCTACACCTTC.

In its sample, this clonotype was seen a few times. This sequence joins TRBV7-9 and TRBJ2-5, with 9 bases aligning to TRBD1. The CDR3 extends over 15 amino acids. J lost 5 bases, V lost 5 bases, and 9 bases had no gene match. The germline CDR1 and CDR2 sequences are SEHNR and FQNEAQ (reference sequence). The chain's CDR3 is CASSGGTGLRETQYF. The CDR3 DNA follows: TGTGCCAGCAGCGGGGGGACAGGGCTCAGGGAGACCCAGTACTTC.

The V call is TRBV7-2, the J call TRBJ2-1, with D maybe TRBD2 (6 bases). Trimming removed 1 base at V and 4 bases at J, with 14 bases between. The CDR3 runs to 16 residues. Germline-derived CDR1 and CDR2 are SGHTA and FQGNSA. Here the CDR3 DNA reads TGTGCCAGCAGCTTAGATTTTGTGGGGGGTTACAATGAGCAGTTCTTC. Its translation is CASSLDFVGGYNEQFF.

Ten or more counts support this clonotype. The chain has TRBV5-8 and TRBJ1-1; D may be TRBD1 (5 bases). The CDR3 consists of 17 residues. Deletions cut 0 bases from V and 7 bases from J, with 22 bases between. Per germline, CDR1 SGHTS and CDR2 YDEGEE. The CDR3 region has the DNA TGTGCCAGCAGCTTGGCACCGCCGGGACGCCGCGACCTTGAAGCTTTCTTT. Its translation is CASSLAPPGRRDLEAFF.

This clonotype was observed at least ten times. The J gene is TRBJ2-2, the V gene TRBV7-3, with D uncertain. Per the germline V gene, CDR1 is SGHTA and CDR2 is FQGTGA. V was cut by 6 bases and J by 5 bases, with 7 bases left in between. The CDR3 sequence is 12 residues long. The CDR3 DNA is TGTGCCAGCAGTTCGCGTACCGGGGAGCTGTTTTTT. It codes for CASSSRTGELFF. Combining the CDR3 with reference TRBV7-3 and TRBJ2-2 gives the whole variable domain GAGVSQTPSNKVTEKGKYVELRCDPISGHTALYWYRQSLGQGPEFLIYFQGTGAADDSGLPNDRFFAVRPEGSVSTLKIQRTERGDSAVYLCASSSRTGELFFGEGSRLTVL.

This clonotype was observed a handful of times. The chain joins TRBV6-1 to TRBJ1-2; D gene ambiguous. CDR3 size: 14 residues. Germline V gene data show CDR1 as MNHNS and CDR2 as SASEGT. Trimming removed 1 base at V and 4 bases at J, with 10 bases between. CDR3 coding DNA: TGTGCCAGCAGTGAAGTACCCAGCTTCTATGGCTACACCTTC. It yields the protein CASSEVPSFYGYTF.

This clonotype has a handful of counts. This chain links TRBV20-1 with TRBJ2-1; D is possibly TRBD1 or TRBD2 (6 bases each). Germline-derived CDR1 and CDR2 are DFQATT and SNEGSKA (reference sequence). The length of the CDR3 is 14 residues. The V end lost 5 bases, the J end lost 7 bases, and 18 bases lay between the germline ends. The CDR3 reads CSAPTRRGVNEQFF. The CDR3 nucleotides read TGCAGTGCTCCGACTAGGAGGGGGGTAAATGAGCAGTTCTTC.